The 19 T cell receptor beta chains below were found in one sample sequenced in a study of blood T cells in healthy people across ages. It was with a sample-barcoded 5' primer and a J-beta primer mix that a second PCR of about 6 to 12 cycles was run. TCRdb ran MiXCR on the 5' RACE reads and lists one entry per CDR3 protein. This table has roughly 790,000 distinct CDR3 sequences, roughly 45% appearing once. Sequencing was done on a sample of blood. The origin of the receptors is a woman aged 60 to 75 in good health.

As regards this clonotype: The junction departs from germline at one end; a sequencing error may be responsible. The chain is built from TRBV28 and TRBJ2-7; 9 bases map to TRBD1. The CDR3 is 14 amino acids. In germline, CDR1 is MDHEN, CDR2 SYDVKM. DNA of the CDR3: TGTGCCAGCAGGTCCTCCGGGACAGGGAACGAGCGGTACTTC. This gives the protein CASRSSGTGNERYF.

DNA of the CDR3: TGCGCCAGCAGCCAAGATTTGGGAAGGGGCTTCCCCTACGAGCAGTACTTC. Its translation: CASSQDLGRGFPYEQYF. The chain is built from TRBV4-1 and TRBJ2-7; the D gene is possibly TRBD1 (5 bases). V shed 0 bases and J shed 2 bases, with 17 bases lying between them. The germline V gene has CDR1 MGHRA and CDR2 YSYEKL. The CDR3 has 17 amino acids.

This clonotype was detected only a few times. J is TRBJ2-2 and V is TRBV4-2, with 9 bases matching TRBD2. CDR3 length equals 18 residues. CDR1 LGHNA and CDR2 YNFKEQ come from the germline V gene. Losses at the gene ends were 1 base for V and 6 bases for J; bases not matched to a gene: 12. CDR3 loop: CASSQGFRLAGSAGELFF. In DNA form, the CDR3 reads TGTGCCAGCAGCCAAGGGTTTCGGCTAGCGGGAAGTGCCGGGGAGCTGTTTTTT.

J is TRBJ2-1 and V is TRBV24-1, with D uncertain. CDR1 is KGHDR and CDR2 is SFDVKD in the germline V gene. This CDR3 comprises 14 residues. V dropped 3 bases and J dropped 7 bases, with 12 bases sitting between them. DNA of the CDR3: TGTGCCACCAGTGATCAAACGGACGGGAATGAGCAGTTCTTC. It specifies CATSDQTDGNEQFF.

At least ten counts were recorded for this clonotype. The chain links TRBV29-1 to TRBJ2-1; D possibly corresponds to TRBD1 (7 bases). There are 14 residues in the CDR3. V was shortened by 7 bases and J by 1 base, with 14 bases between the two germline ends. Germline CDR1 SQVTM, CDR2 ANQGSEA. CDR3 amino acids: CSDLTGTSYNEQFF. DNA for the CDR3: TGCAGCGATCTGACAGGGACTTCCTACAATGAGCAGTTCTTC.

This chain uses TRBV20-1 with TRBJ2-1; 10 nucleotides agree with TRBD2. This CDR3 is 13 amino acids long. V trimming: 4 bases; J trimming: 7 bases; junction bases outside the gene matches: 4. CDR1 DFQATT and CDR2 SNEGSKA come from the germline V gene (reference sequence). CDR3 nucleotide sequence: TGCAGTGCTATGTGGACTAGCGGTAATGAGCAGTTCTTC. Protein product: CSAMWTSGNEQFF.

The V gene is TRBV7-2, the J gene TRBJ2-3; 13 positions agree with TRBD2. Losses at the gene ends were 5 bases for V and 4 bases for J; bases not matched to a gene: 9. The CDR3 has 17 residues. Germline V CDR1 and CDR2: SGHTA, FQGNSA. Here the CDR3 reads CASSPRGLAGWPDTQYF. DNA for the CDR3: TGTGCCAGCAGCCCGAGGGGACTAGCGGGATGGCCAGATACGCAGTATTTT. The entire variable domain, with the rest obtained from reference TRBV7-2 and TRBJ2-3, is as follows: GAGVSQSPSNKVTEKGKDVELRCDPISGHTALYWYRQSLGQGLEFLIYFQGNSAPDKSGLPSDRFSAERTGGSVSTLTIQRTQQEDSAVYLCASSPRGLAGWPDTQYFGPGTRLTVL.

This clonotype turned up a few times. This CDR3 is CSATQSGLSGTEAFF. CDR3 coding DNA: TGCAGTGCTACCCAGTCGGGGTTGTCGGGCACTGAAGCTTTCTTT. The V and J genes are TRBV20-1 and TRBJ1-1; no definite D call. This CDR3 comprises 15 residues. The germline V gene has CDR1 DFQATT and CDR2 SNEGSKA (reference sequence). The V gene lost 4 bases and the J gene lost 4 bases, with 19 bases spanning the gap.

J is TRBJ1-4 and V is TRBV6-5, with D hard to call. The CDR3 sequence is 14 residues long. Germline assignment: CDR1 MNHEY and CDR2 SVGAGI. V was pared by 3 bases and J by 8 bases, with 13 bases between. As DNA, the CDR3 is TGTGCCAGCAGTTATAGAAATGACCGCGAAAAACTGTTTTTT. It codes for CASSYRNDREKLFF.

This clonotype was counted many times. The rearrangement links TRBV4-2 to TRBJ2-1; D gene unclear. CDR3 length: 12 residues. CDR1 is LGHNA and CDR2 is YNFKEQ in the germline V gene. Trimming left V 2 bases short and J 8 bases short, with 7 bases between. The CDR3 region has the DNA TGTGCCAGCAGCCAAACTCCCCATGAGCAGTTCTTC. Translating it yields CASSQTPHEQFF.

This chain connects TRBV27 to TRBJ1-2; TRBD1 aligns across 9 bases. Trimming took 1 base from V and 6 from J; bases not matched to a gene: 6. CDR1 is MNHEY, CDR2 SMNVEV, per germline (reference sequence). The CDR3 extends over 15 amino acids. DNA of the CDR3: TGTGCCAGCAGTTTATTTACAGGGGGCAAAAATGGCTACACCTTC. Amino acid sequence: CASSLFTGGKNGYTF.

Regarding this clonotype: This may be a read error, as it is one base from a much larger clone. This chain connects TRBV3-1 to TRBJ2-1; D remains unclear. The CDR3 contains 13 residues. V was pared by 2 bases and J by 10 bases, with 12 bases between. Germline CDR1 reads LGHDT; CDR2 reads YNNKEL (reference sequence). CDR3 region: CASSQSGTYEQFF. In DNA form, the CDR3 reads TGTGCCAGCAGCCAAAGTGGAACCTACGAGCAGTTCTTC.

This clonotype has a single count. The chain joins TRBV7-8 to TRBJ2-4; maybe TRBD1 (6 bases). V shed 4 bases and J shed 6 bases, with 25 bases lying between them. CDR1 and CDR2 (germline): SGHVS, FQNEAQ. The CDR3 extends over 18 amino acids. The CDR3 DNA follows: TGTGCCAGCAGCTCAAGGGACATACTAGTGGGACACGGAAACATTCAGTACTTC. It translates to CASSSRDILVGHGNIQYF.

This chain links TRBV7-6 with TRBJ2-2, with TRBD1 as a possible D gene (6 bases). Between the trimmed V and J ends, which lost 6 bases and 2 bases, there was a span of 13 bases. Germline V lookup: CDR1 SGHVS, CDR2 FNYEAQ. The CDR3 sequence is 15 residues long. For the CDR3, the DNA is TGTGCCAGCAGTAGACAGGAGGTTAACACCGGGGAGCTGTTTTTT. Translated: CASSRQEVNTGELFF.

This clonotype occurred a few times. This chain links TRBV13 with TRBJ2-5, with 10 bases matching TRBD2. Trimming at V came to 1 base and at J to 5 bases, leaving 10 bases not matched to a gene. The CDR3 has 17 amino acids. Germline CDR1 reads PRHDT; CDR2 reads FYEKMQ (reference sequence). DNA of the CDR3: TGTGCCAGCAGCTTAGATAAGGAGCGGGGGGGAGCGGAGACCCAGTACTTC. Translated, it gives CASSLDKERGGAETQYF.

The rearrangement uses TRBV20-1 and TRBJ2-1; 8 bases are a match to TRBD1. The CDR3 has 14 amino acids. Trimming cost V 1 base and J 8 bases; bases outside gene matches: 7. CDR1 is DFQATT and CDR2 is SNEGSKA in the germline V gene (reference sequence). In DNA, the CDR3 is TGCAGTGCTAGAGGGCAGGGGGCGCATGATGAGCAGTTCTTC. The encoded protein is CSARGQGAHDEQFF.

The table lists this clonotype with many counts. This chain connects TRBV6-6 to TRBJ2-7; TRBD1 matches at 9 bases. This CDR3 has 13 amino acids. Germline V gene sequence: CDR1 MNHNY, CDR2 SVGAGI (reference sequence). V trimming: 6 bases; J trimming: 7 bases; junction bases outside the gene matches: 7. The CDR3 coding sequence is TGTGCCAGCAGCCCGGGACAGGGAATAGAGCAGTACTTC. Translating it yields CASSPGQGIEQYF.

The V call is TRBV29-1, the J call TRBJ1-2, with 8 nucleotides matching TRBD1. Germline V gene lookup returns CDR1 SQVTM and CDR2 ANQGSEA. Trimming removed 0 bases from V and 3 bases from J; junction bases left unmatched: 9. This CDR3 has 16 residues. The CDR3 DNA follows: TGCAGCGTTGAAGATCTAAGGGCAGGGGGCGACTATGGCTACACCTTC. Its translation is CSVEDLRAGGDYGYTF.

The rearrangement joins TRBV4-2 to TRBJ2-1, with no clear D. The length of the CDR3 is 13 residues. V was pared by 3 bases and J by 5 bases, with 8 bases between. Germline V CDR1 and CDR2: LGHNA, YNFKEQ. As DNA, the CDR3 is TGTGCCAGCAGCCAGCAAACGAACAATGAGCAGTTCTTC. This codes for CASSQQTNNEQFF.